This note documents a single T cell receptor (beta chain) sequence. What it binds is unknown. The data stem from a study of T cell responses to AZD1222 COVID-19 vaccine. For the study at large: Second-dose groups at about 4 or about 12 weeks were pooled.

Profiling relied on immunoSEQ multiplex PCR, and the TCRdb table lists in-frame clones only, not all of them. The sample has 94,000 or so clones, around 89% seen once; the top ten hold around 1.6%. Study-level results: The sample set comprised mostly white British donors with more females, and clonal diversity was possibly underestimated. The study found Spike-specific TCR breadth and depth rose after two AZD1222 doses.

The specimen comprised peripheral blood, sampled on day 0 of AZD1222 vaccination. This sequence was found in an adult in good health.

The CDR3 sequence: CASSQGQAWTEAFF. The DNA for the CDR3 is TGCGCCAGCAGCCAAGGACAGGCTTGGACTGAAGCTTTCTTT. The chain couples TRBV4-3 to TRBJ1-1; a weak D match, TRBD1 (6 bases). This CDR3 has 14 amino acids. V dropped 1 base and J dropped 5 bases, with 11 bases sitting between them. Germline lookup yields CDR1 LGHNA and CDR2 YSLEER.